A selection of T cell receptor beta chains follows, all from one sample in a study of T cells in Graves' hyperthyroidism and ophthalmopathy. TCRdb itself ran the multiplex PCR reads through MiXCR, one entry per CDR3 protein. The sample shows a few hundred thousand distinct CDR3 sequences, around 15% of them seen only once. Sample: blood. The receptors originated from a woman in her thirties or forties with Graves' ophthalmopathy. The CDR3 runs from the conserved cysteine through the conserved F or W. Fields, in order: J gene, clone size, D gene, V gene, CDR3 DNA, CDR3 protein. D genes are given only for firm matches. Some rows mark clone size as missing; the rest say once, few, many or name a class of expanded clone.

TRBJ1-6 few - TRBV3-1 TGTGCCAGCAGCCTACGCCGGTCCGGGCGAGCGGATTCACCCCTCCACTTT CASSLRRSGRADSPLHF
TRBJ1-2 many TRBD1 TRBV28 TGTGCCAGCAGTATACCGGGACAGGGGGACGGCTATGGCTACACCTTC CASSIPGQGDGYGYTF
TRBJ1-3 - - TRBV5-1 TGCGCCAGCAGCCCCCGGACAGATGGAAACACCATATATTTT CASSPRTDGNTIYF
TRBJ2-2 many - TRBV2 TGTGCCAGCATTGCCTCTCCCGGGGAGCTGTTTTTT CASIASPGELFF
TRBJ2-1 many - TRBV28 TGTGCCACCAGAGAACAGGGTCTCGATGAGCAGTTCTTC CATREQGLDEQFF
TRBJ1-3 - - TRBV6-1 TGTGCCAGCCGATGGACAAGTGGAAACACCATATATTTT CASRWTSGNTIYF
TRBJ2-1 few TRBD2 TRBV27 TGTGCCAGCAGTCCCCAATGGACTAGCGGCCCCTACAATGAGCAGTTCTTC CASSPQWTSGPYNEQFF
TRBJ1-1 many TRBD1 TRBV27 TGTGCCAGCAGTCGCGCCCCTGACAGGGCGAACACTGAAGCTTTCTTT CASSRAPDRANTEAFF
TRBJ2-7 many - TRBV7-9 TGTGCCAGCAGCTTAGGTCCCGACGAGCAGTACTTC CASSLGPDEQYF
TRBJ2-5 - - TRBV12-3/TRBV12-4 TGTGCCAGCACCTACGGACGGATCCAAGAGACCCAGTACTTC CASTYGRIQETQYF
TRBJ2-7 many - TRBV25-1 TGTGCCAGCAGACCCGGGACAACCTACGAGCAGTACTTC CASRPGTTYEQYF
TRBJ2-7 - TRBD2 TRBV28 TGTGCCAGCAGACCATCGGGACTAGCGGGAGAAAGGGACTCCTACGAGCAGTACTTC CASRPSGLAGERDSYEQYF
TRBJ2-7 - - TRBV4-1 TGCGCCAGCAGCCAAGATCGCCCCGGGACACTTTTGGACGAGCAGTACTTC CASSQDRPGTLLDEQYF
TRBJ2-1 - TRBD1 TRBV12-3/TRBV12-4 TGTGCCAGCAGCTTACCCGGGACAGGGACCTCGGGGCCCTCCGTGGCCAATGAGCAGTTCTTC CASSLPGTGTSGPSVANEQFF
TRBJ2-5 - TRBD2 TRBV28 TGTGCCAGCAGCCCGGGACTAGCGGGAGTAGGGTACCAAGAGACCCAGTACTTC CASSPGLAGVGYQETQYF
TRBJ2-3 many TRBD1 TRBV5-5 TGTGCCAGCAGCCACACAGGGGTCACAGATACGCAGTATTTT CASSHTGVTDTQYF
TRBJ2-3 many - TRBV10-3 TGTGCCATCAGTGAGCCTAATGAGTTTACAGATACGCAGTATTTT CAISEPNEFTDTQYF
TRBJ2-4 - - TRBV20-1 TGCAGTGCTAGAAACCCAGGGCGTAAAAACATTCAGTACTTC CSARNPGRKNIQYF
TRBJ2-4 many - TRBV12-3/TRBV12-4 TGTGCCAGCAGGCAAGGTGGGGGAGGAGCCAAAAACATTCAGTACTTC CASRQGGGGAKNIQYF
TRBJ2-7 many - TRBV2 TGTGCCAGCAGTGTAAACAGACCCTACGAGCAGTACTTC CASSVNRPYEQYF
TRBJ1-5 few TRBD1 TRBV20-1 TGCAGTGCTAGAGAGTTGCGACAGGGTCAGCCCCAGCATTTT CSARELRQGQPQHF
TRBJ2-1 many TRBD2 TRBV11-2 TGTGCCAGCAGCTTAGTCCTAGCGGGGTGGTACAATGAGCAGTTCTTC CASSLVLAGWYNEQFF
TRBJ2-5 many - TRBV15 TGTGCCACCAGCAGAGAGGGGGCGGTTGCAGAGACCCAGTACTTC CATSREGAVAETQYF
TRBJ2-1 many - TRBV15 TGTGCCACCAGCCAACGTCCTCAAGGTTCCTACAATGAGCAGTTCTTC CATSQRPQGSYNEQFF
TRBJ1-2 few - TRBV7-9 TGTGCCAGCAGCCCCAACAGCTTTAACTATGGCTACACCTTC CASSPNSFNYGYTF
TRBJ2-2 many TRBD1 TRBV7-9 TGTGCCAGCAGCCCAGGACAGGTGAACACCGGGGAGCTGTTTTTT CASSPGQVNTGELFF
TRBJ2-5 many TRBD2 TRBV12-3/TRBV12-4 TGTGCCAGCAGTCCCGGACTAGCGGGGGGGCAAGAGACCCAGTACTTC CASSPGLAGGQETQYF
TRBJ1-1 many - TRBV7-9 TGTGCCAGCAGCTTAACGCCCATGAACACTGAAGCTTTCTTT CASSLTPMNTEAFF
TRBJ2-1 - - TRBV7-2 TGTGCCAGCAGCTTACAGTCTAGCGCTTACAATGAGCAGTTCTTC CASSLQSSAYNEQFF
TRBJ2-5 many - TRBV7-9 TGTGCCAGCAGACCGGTGGTTTGGGAGACCCAGTACTTC CASRPVVWETQYF
TRBJ2-7 many - TRBV28 TGTGCCAGCAGTTCCCTCTTTACCACTACGGGCCTTCTCGAGCAGTACTTC CASSSLFTTTGLLEQYF
TRBJ2-3 - - TRBV20-1 TGCAGTGCGGGGACACCTGATACGCAGTATTTT CSAGTPDTQYF
TRBJ1-1 many - TRBV6-1 TGTGCCAGCGGCGTTTTCACTGAAGCTTTCTTT CASGVFTEAFF
TRBJ1-4 few - TRBV5-8 TGTGCCAGCAGCTTGGGCTCGGGAGGGGAAAAACTGTTTTTT CASSLGSGGEKLFF
TRBJ2-1 few - TRBV5-6 TGTGCCAGCAGCTACCTATCAGTGGGATACAATGAGCAGTTCTTC CASSYLSVGYNEQFF
TRBJ2-3 - TRBD2 TRBV10-2 TGCGCCAGCAGTGAGGATCGGCGGGGGGGCGATACGCAGTATTTT CASSEDRRGGDTQYF
TRBJ2-7 many TRBD2 TRBV2 TGTGCCAGCAGTGAAGCACTAGCGGGGGTTGGGGAGCAGTACTTC CASSEALAGVGEQYF
TRBJ2-7 few - TRBV5-4 TGTGCCAGCATGGGCGACGGCTCCTACGAGCAGTACTTC CASMGDGSYEQYF
TRBJ2-2 - TRBD2 TRBV29-1 TGCAGCGTTACGAGGGGAGGGTCCGGGGAGCTGTTTTTT CSVTRGGSGELFF
TRBJ1-6 many - TRBV28 TGTGCCAGCAGTTTGGGGTTCCCAAGCTCCTATAATTCACCCCTCCACTTT CASSLGFPSSYNSPLHF
TRBJ2-7 many - TRBV11-2 TGTGCCAGCAGCCCAGGACAGAACTCCTACGAGCAGTACTTC CASSPGQNSYEQYF